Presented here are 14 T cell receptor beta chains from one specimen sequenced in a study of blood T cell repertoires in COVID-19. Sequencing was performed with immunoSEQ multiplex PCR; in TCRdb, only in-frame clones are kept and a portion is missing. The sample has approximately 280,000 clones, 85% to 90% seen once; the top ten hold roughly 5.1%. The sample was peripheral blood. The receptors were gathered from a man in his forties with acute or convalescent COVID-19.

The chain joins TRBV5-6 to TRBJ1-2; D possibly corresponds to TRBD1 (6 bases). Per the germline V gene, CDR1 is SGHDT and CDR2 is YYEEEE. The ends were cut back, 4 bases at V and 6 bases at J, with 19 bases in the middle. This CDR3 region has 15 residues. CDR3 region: CASSPRARGAHGYTF. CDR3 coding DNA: TGTGCCAGCAGCCCGAGGGCCAGGGGCGCCCATGGCTACACCTTC.

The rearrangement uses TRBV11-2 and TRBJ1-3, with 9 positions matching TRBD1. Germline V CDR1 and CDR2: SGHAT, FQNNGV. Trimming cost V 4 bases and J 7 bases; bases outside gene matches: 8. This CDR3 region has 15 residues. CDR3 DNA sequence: TGTGCCAGCAGCTCACAGAGCGGACAGGGGAACACCATATATTTT. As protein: CASSSQSGQGNTIYF.

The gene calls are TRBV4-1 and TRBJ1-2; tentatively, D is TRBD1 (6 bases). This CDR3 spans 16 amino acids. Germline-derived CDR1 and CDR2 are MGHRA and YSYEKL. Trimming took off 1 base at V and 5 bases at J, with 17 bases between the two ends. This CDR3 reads CASSQAGDRFFYGYTF. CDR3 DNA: TGCGCCAGCAGCCAAGCGGGCGACAGGTTTTTTTATGGCTACACCTTC.

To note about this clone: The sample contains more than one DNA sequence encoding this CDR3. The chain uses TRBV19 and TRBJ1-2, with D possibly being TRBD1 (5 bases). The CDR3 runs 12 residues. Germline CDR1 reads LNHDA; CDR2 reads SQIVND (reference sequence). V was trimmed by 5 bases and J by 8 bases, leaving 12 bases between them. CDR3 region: CASSLTGFGYTF. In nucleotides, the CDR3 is TGTGCCAGTAGTCTCACAGGTTTCGGCTACACCTTC. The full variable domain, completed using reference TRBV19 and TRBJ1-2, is DGGITQSPKYLFRKEGQNVTLSCEQNLNHDAMYWYRQDPGQGLRLIYYSQIVNDFQKGDIAEGYSVSREKKESFPLTVTSAQKNPTAFYLCASSLTGFGYTFGSGTRLTVV.

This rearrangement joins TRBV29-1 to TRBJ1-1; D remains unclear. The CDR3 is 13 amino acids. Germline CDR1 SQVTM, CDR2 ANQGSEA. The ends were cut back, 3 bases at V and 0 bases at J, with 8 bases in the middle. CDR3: CSVESLMNTEAFF. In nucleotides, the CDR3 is TGCAGCGTTGAGAGTCTCATGAACACTGAAGCTTTCTTT.

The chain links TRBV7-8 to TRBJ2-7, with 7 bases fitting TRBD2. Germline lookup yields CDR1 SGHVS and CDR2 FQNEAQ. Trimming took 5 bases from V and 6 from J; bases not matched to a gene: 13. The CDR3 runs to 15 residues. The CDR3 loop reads CASSPRRGGPGEQYF. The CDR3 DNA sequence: TGTGCCAGCAGCCCTAGGAGGGGAGGGCCGGGCGAGCAGTACTTC.

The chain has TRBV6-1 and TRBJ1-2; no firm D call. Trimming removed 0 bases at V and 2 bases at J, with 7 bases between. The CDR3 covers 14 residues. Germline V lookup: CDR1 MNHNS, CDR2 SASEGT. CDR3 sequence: CASSEAPANYGYTF. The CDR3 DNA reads TGTGCCAGCAGTGAAGCTCCAGCGAACTATGGCTACACCTTC.

The CDR3 DNA reads TGTGCCAGCAACCCTAGGAAGGGGGAATCACCCCTCCACTTT. Protein product: CASNPRKGESPLHF. The genes are TRBV6-5 and TRBJ1-6; D possibly corresponds to TRBD1 (6 bases). V shed 7 bases and J shed 10 bases, with 17 bases lying between them. Germline V gives CDR1 MNHEY, CDR2 SVGAGI. The CDR3 sequence is 14 residues long.

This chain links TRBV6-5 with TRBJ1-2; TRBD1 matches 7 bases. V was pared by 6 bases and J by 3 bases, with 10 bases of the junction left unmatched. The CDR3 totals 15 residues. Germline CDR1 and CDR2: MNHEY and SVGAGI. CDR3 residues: CASSRGQDHYYGYTF. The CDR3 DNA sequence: TGTGCCAGCAGCCGCGGACAGGATCACTACTATGGCTACACCTTC.

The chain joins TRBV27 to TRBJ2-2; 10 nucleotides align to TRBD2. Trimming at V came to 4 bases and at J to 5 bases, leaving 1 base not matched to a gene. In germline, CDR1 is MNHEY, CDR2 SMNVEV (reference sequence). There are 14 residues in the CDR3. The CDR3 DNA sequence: TGTGCCAGCAGTTCACTAGCGGGGACCGGGGAGCTGTTTTTT. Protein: CASSSLAGTGELFF.

In DNA, the CDR3 is TGCAGTGCTAGTCCGGGACTCTTTGCTGGCCTCACAGATACGCAGTATTTT. Translating it yields CSASPGLFAGLTDTQYF. The genes are TRBV20-1 and TRBJ2-3; D possibly corresponds to TRBD2 (6 bases). CDR3 length: 17 amino acids. Germline assignment: CDR1 DFQATT and CDR2 SNEGSKA (reference sequence). V was trimmed by 3 bases and J by 2 bases, leaving 21 bases between them.

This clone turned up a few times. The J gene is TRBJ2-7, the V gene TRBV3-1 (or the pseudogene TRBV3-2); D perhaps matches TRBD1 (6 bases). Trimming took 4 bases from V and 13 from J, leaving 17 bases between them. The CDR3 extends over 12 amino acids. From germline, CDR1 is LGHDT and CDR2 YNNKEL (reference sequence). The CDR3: CASSLATGPRYF. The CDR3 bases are TGTGCCAGCAGCCTCGCGACAGGACCTCGTTACTTC.

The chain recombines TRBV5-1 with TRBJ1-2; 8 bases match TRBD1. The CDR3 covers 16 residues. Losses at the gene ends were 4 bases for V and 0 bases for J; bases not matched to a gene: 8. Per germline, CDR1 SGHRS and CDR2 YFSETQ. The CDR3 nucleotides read TGCGCCAGCAGCCTTGGACAGGGCCCTCCTAACTATGGCTACACCTTC. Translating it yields CASSLGQGPPNYGYTF.

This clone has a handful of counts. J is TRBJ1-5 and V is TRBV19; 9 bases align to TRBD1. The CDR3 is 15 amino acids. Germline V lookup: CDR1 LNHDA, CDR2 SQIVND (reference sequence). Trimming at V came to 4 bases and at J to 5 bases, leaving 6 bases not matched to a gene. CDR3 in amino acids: CASSSPGQGHQPQHF. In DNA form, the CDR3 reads TGTGCCAGTAGTAGCCCCGGACAGGGGCATCAGCCCCAGCATTTT.